This T cell receptor beta chain was recovered during a study of glioma-infiltrating T cells after dendritic cell vaccination. Comments on this clone: Antigen specificity is unknown.

Time point denoted: after dendritic cell vaccination, including at tumor progression/relapse. Fresh-frozen tumor tissue and more than two years of survival data were available for all. J was trimmed by 1 base and V by 0 bases; bases with no gene match: 4. This CDR3 spans 17 amino acids. Germline V gene sequence: CDR1 LGHNA, CDR2 YSLEER. Study results and caveats: Few patients contributed both blood and tumor specimens.

Primers: 60 V beta forward and 13 J beta reverse. The data were produced by immunoSEQ multiplex PCR, yet TCRdb's version contains in-frame clones alone and is incomplete. The profile covers over 65,000 clones, with about 85% appearing a single time and roughly 8.4% taken by the ten largest. The TCR comes from a human donor with glioblastoma. Sequenced here: blood, sampled after dendritic cell vaccination. The J gene is TRBJ1-3, the V gene TRBV4-3, with TRBD1 identical over 9 bases. DNA for the CDR3: TGCGCCAGCAGCCAAGATGACAGGGGGACGTCTGGAAACACCATATATTTT. This encodes CASSQDDRGTSGNTIYF.